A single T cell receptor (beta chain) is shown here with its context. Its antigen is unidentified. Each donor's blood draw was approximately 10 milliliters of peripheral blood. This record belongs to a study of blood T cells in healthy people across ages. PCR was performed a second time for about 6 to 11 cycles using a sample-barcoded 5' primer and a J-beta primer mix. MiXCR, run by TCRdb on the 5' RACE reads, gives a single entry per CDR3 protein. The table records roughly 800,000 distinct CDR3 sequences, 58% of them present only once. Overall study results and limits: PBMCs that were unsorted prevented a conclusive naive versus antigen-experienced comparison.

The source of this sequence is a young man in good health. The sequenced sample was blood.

The CDR3: CASSRDIWTGGYTF. CDR3 bases: TGTGCCAGCAGTCGAGACATCTGGACAGGCGGGTACACCTTC. This chain joins TRBV6-5 and TRBJ1-2; 7 nucleotides match TRBD1. Losses at the gene ends were 5 bases for V and 11 bases for J; bases not matched to a gene: 14. This CDR3 region has 14 residues. Germline assignment: CDR1 MNHEY and CDR2 SVGAGI.